This T cell receptor (beta chain) emerged from a study of patients and donors after allogeneic stem cell transplantation. TCRdb ran MiXCR on the RT-PCR reads and lists one entry per CDR3 protein. This sample has about 110,000 distinct CDR3 sequences, with roughly 37% found just once. This CDR3 is built from 16 residues. Germline V lookup: CDR1 LGHNA, CDR2 YNFKEQ. V trimming: 2 bases; J trimming: 12 bases; junction bases outside the gene matches: 11. The source is a human donor who was either an allogeneic HSCT recipient or a stem cell or donor lymphocyte infusion donor (not recorded which). It is not recorded whose cells these are; they may come from a transplant donor. Sample: blood, either unsorted or a sorted T cell fraction (not recorded which). The chain recombines TRBV4-2 with TRBJ1-6; TRBD1 matches 9 bases. The CDR3 spells CASSQPLGTGLLPLHF. CDR3 DNA sequence: TGTGCCAGCAGCCAACCCCTCGGGACAGGGCTCCTACCCCTCCACTTT.